This TCR beta chain stems from a study of identical twins. There are a few counts of this clonotype. TCRdb recomputed calls from the 5' RACE reads with MiXCR, one row per CDR3 protein. The sample holds about 300,000 distinct CDR3 sequences, roughly an eighth seen once. The CDR3 runs 16 residues. These data also formed part of another study, on yellow fever vaccine responses in identical twins.

V gene TRBV21-1 combines with J gene TRBJ2-1; no DNA check was done on the table's D call, TRBD1. TRBV21-1 is given as a pseudogene. Specimen: CD8+ T cells sorted from blood. The clonotype comes from a woman under 30 in good health. The DNA of the CDR3 is TGTGCCAGCGACTTACAACAGGGGCCTTCCTACAATGAGCAGTTCTTC. It codes for CASDLQQGPSYNEQFF.